Below, one T cell receptor beta chain is given with its context. In its sample, this clonotype was seen a few times. The antigen it recognizes is unknown. Base qualities are not at hand, and no much larger clone is one base apart. The record originates from a study of esophageal squamous cell carcinoma under preoperative chemotherapy (dated by TCRdb to the late 2010s). Notes on the research overall: TCR repertoires were profiled in both peripheral blood T cells and tumor-infiltrating lymphocytes. Five or six patients with primary esophageal squamous cell carcinoma made up the cohort. The study examined the effect of paclitaxel-nedaplatin chemotherapy on T-cell receptor repertoires in patients with esophageal squamous cell carcinoma. Repertoires from samples collected before paclitaxel-nedaplatin therapy were compared with repertoires from samples collected after the therapy.

The paper's findings and limits, for the study overall: Immediate and substantial changes in clonotype frequency were induced by paclitaxel-nedaplatin therapy, and contraction rather than amplification was more likely to be observed among abundant clones. The analysis included only a few patients with esophageal squamous cell carcinoma, making the cohort small. After chemotherapy, peripheral T cells showed a significant rise in TCR diversity, whereas tumor-infiltrating lymphocytes did not. Post-treatment tumor-infiltrating lymphocytes appeared partly derived from peripheral T cells migrating into the tumor, not solely from local clonal changes.

Reading the label with the study, this specimen's time point is: after preoperative PTX-NDP chemotherapy. Patients received paclitaxel-nedaplatin as preoperative chemotherapy before surgery. The CDR3 has 14 amino acids, counting the end cysteine and phenylalanine. The sequence is cut down to CDR3 DNA, 42 bases in frame from base 1. V loses 2 bases of germline sequence and J loses 0 bases, and the interval between the two ends is 8 bases. The germline V gene sets CDR1 to MNHEY and CDR2 to SVGEGT. The library was generated by PCR. Sequencing instrument: HiSeq X Ten. TCR repertoires were characterized by high-throughput sequencing. TCRdb reanalyzed the raw reads on its own, using fastp at Q25 for trimming and MiXCR for clone calling, and kept in-frame beta chains. Under each unique CDR3 protein, matching rows form one entry showing the most common genes and DNA. This sample holds tens of thousands of distinct CDR3 sequences; around 50% were observed only once. The ten largest clonotypes hold 23% of the sample.

This sequence originates from a human donor with esophageal squamous cell carcinoma. The donor label of this sample is uncertain. The sequence joins TRBV6-2 or TRBV6-3 to TRBJ2-7; no D gene can be assigned with confidence. This sample was taken from a patient given preoperative chemotherapy. The CDR3 region: CASSYLDGSYEQYF. The nucleotides are TGTGCCAGCAGTTACCTGGACGGCTCCTACGAGCAGTACTTC.